The 20 T cell receptor beta chains below were found in one sample sequenced in a study of T cells in tuberculosis. The repertoire was sequenced with immunoSEQ multiplex PCR; TCRdb's copy has only in-frame clones and lacks some. The sample lists fewer than 35,000 clones, about 83% occurring once. Noted time point: new active TB diagnosis, blood taken before or within 7 days of starting treatment. The starting material was PBMCs, obtained at tuberculosis diagnosis. The source is an adult with tuberculosis.

This chain connects TRBV7-6 to TRBJ1-2; D call uncertain. The CDR3 is made up of 13 amino acids. Trimming shortened V by 3 bases and J by 4 bases, and 9 bases separated the two germline ends. Germline CDR1 is SGHVS and CDR2 is FNYEAQ. This CDR3 reads CASSLTDFYGYTF. CDR3 coding DNA: TGTGCCAGCAGCTTGACGGACTTCTATGGCTACACCTTC.

In its sample, this clone was seen a few times. This rearrangement joins TRBV2 to TRBJ2-3, with TRBD1 matching over 7 bases. Unmatched junction bases numbered 9, after V lost 3 bases and J lost 3 bases. Germline loops: CDR1 SNHLY, CDR2 FYNNEI. The CDR3 is 16 residues long. CDR3 bases: TGTGCCAGCAGTGACGAACAGGGGAAAGGTACAGATACGCAGTATTTT. The encoded protein is CASSDEQGKGTDTQYF. The entire variable domain, with the rest obtained from reference TRBV2 and TRBJ2-3, is as follows: EPEVTQTPSHQVTQMGQEVILRCVPISNHLYFYWYRQILGQKVEFLVSFYNNEISEKSEIFDDQFSVERPDGSNFTLKIRSTKLEDSAMYFCASSDEQGKGTDTQYFGPGTRLTVL.

The chain carries TRBV18 and TRBJ1-4; 8 bases map to TRBD1. The V and J ends lost 4 bases and 5 bases, in that order; junction bases with no gene match: 3. The CDR3 totals 14 residues. Germline CDR1 is KGHSH and CDR2 is LQKENI. The CDR3 region is CASSQDRVNEKLFF. For the CDR3, the DNA is TGTGCCAGCTCACAGGACAGGGTAAATGAAAAACTGTTTTTT.

V and J are TRBV5-3 and TRBJ1-5; 9 bases are shared with TRBD1. TRBV5-3 belongs to the ORF category, with a function that is uncertain. This CDR3 region has 18 residues. Trimming took 4 bases from V and 5 from J; bases not matched to a gene: 16. CDR3 sequence (DNA): TGTGCCAGAAGCCACGGACAGGGGCGAACCAGTCGGGATCAGCCCCAGCATTTT. This translates into CARSHGQGRTSRDQPQHF.

The J gene is TRBJ2-7, the V gene TRBV27, with a weak D call TRBD1 (6 bases). This CDR3 spans 14 amino acids. CDR1 MNHEY and CDR2 SMNVEV come from the germline V gene (reference sequence). Trimming took 7 bases from V and 4 from J, leaving 17 bases between them. The CDR3 sequence: CASKIWPGAYEQYF. The CDR3 DNA reads as TGTGCCAGCAAGATCTGGCCAGGGGCGTACGAGCAGTACTTC.

The chain joins TRBV7-8 to TRBJ2-6; no clear D gene. CDR3 length: 16 residues. Germline loops: CDR1 SGHVS, CDR2 FQNEAQ. With 1 base removed from V and 1 base from J, the gap between germline ends came to 8 bases. CDR3 protein: CASSLVPGSGANVLTF. The DNA of the CDR3 is TGTGCCAGCAGCTTAGTTCCAGGATCTGGGGCCAACGTCCTGACTTTC.

The chain uses TRBV5-6 and TRBJ2-5; D gene uncertain. Germline V gives CDR1 SGHDT, CDR2 YYEEEE. The CDR3 covers 13 residues. V dropped 2 bases and J dropped 7 bases, with 12 bases sitting between them. The CDR3 region is CASSFGDGGTQYF. CDR3 nucleotide sequence: TGTGCCAGCAGCTTCGGAGACGGTGGGACCCAGTACTTC.

The CDR3 nucleotides read TGTGCCAGCAGTGACAGGTACCCTCAAGAGACCCAGTACTTC. It specifies CASSDRYPQETQYF. The chain couples TRBV2 to TRBJ2-5, with D unclear. The V gene's germline CDR1 is SNHLY and CDR2 FYNNEI. Trimming removed 3 bases from V and 2 bases from J, with 10 bases in between. The CDR3 has 14 residues.

This chain joins TRBV9 and TRBJ2-5; 10 bases are a match to TRBD2. V lost 4 bases to trimming and J lost 5 bases; unmatched junction nucleotides: 11. CDR3 length: 16 residues. Germline V gene lookup returns CDR1 SGDLS and CDR2 YYNGEE. The CDR3 bases are TGTGCCAGCAGCCCCACCAGCGGGGGGGCCCTGGAGACCCAGTACTTC. Protein product: CASSPTSGGALETQYF.

The CDR3 here is CASSGAYRVTDTQYF. CDR3 DNA: TGTGCCAGCAGTGGGGCTTACAGGGTCACAGATACGCAGTATTTT. This sequence joins TRBV28 and TRBJ2-3; possible D gene TRBD1, 6 bases. CDR1 and CDR2 (germline): MDHEN, SYDVKM. V shed 5 bases and J shed 2 bases, with 14 bases lying between them. This CDR3 has 15 residues. Based on the CDR3 plus reference TRBV28 and TRBJ2-3, the full variable domain is DVKVTQSSRYLVKRTGEKVFLECVQDMDHENMFWYRQDPGLGLRLIYFSYDVKMKEKGDIPEGYSVSREKKERFSLILESASTNQTSMYLCASSGAYRVTDTQYFGPGTRLTVL.

J is TRBJ2-1 and V is TRBV4-2, with 8 bases fitting TRBD2. The trim removed 0 bases at V and 7 bases at J, leaving 8 bases unmatched. CDR1 and CDR2 from the germline V gene are LGHNA and YNFKEQ. There are 16 residues in the CDR3. As DNA, the CDR3 is TGTGCCAGCAGCCAAGATAGTCTAGCGGGTACGAATGAGCAGTTCTTC. Its translation: CASSQDSLAGTNEQFF.

The chain links TRBV11-2 to TRBJ2-5, with 9 bases that match TRBD2. The V gene end was trimmed by 4 bases and the J gene end by 4 bases; junction bases not matched to a gene: 10. This CDR3 is 16 amino acids long. The germline V gene encodes CDR1 SGHAT and CDR2 FQNNGV. In nucleotides, the CDR3 is TGTGCCAGCAGCTCCCGTGCACTAGCGGGTGGAGAGACCCAGTACTTC. Translating it yields CASSSRALAGGETQYF.

This clone was recorded only once. The J gene is TRBJ1-3, the V gene TRBV10-2; D is unclear. The CDR3 spans 16 residues. V dropped 0 bases and J dropped 0 bases, with 9 bases sitting between them. The V gene's germline CDR1 is WSHSY and CDR2 SAAADI. CDR3 coding DNA: TGCGCCAGCAGTGAGTCTCCAGGCTTCTCTGGAAACACCATATATTTT. Translating it yields CASSESPGFSGNTIYF.

The chain couples TRBV4-1 to TRBJ1-3, with a possible D match to TRBD1 (6 bases). The germline V gene has CDR1 MGHRA and CDR2 YSYEKL. V lost 5 bases and J 2 bases, leaving 13 bases between the germline ends. The CDR3 has 15 amino acids. This CDR3 reads CASSFRGGPGNTIYF. CDR3 in DNA: TGCGCCAGCAGCTTCCGCGGGGGGCCTGGAAACACCATATATTTT.

This clone has only one observation. CDR3 sequence reads: CSVDPGSNEKLFF. In nucleotides, the CDR3 is TGCAGCGTGGATCCCGGGAGTAATGAAAAACTGTTTTTT. The chain joins TRBV29-1 to TRBJ1-4; unclear D gene. V was clipped by 6 bases and J by 4 bases, with 12 bases between them. Germline V CDR1 and CDR2: SQVTM, ANQGSEA. This CDR3 region has 13 residues.

This chain uses TRBV6-5 with TRBJ2-2; 8 nucleotides align to TRBD2. CDR1 and CDR2 (germline): MNHEY, SVGAGI. This CDR3 spans 13 amino acids. V shed 2 bases and J 7 bases; nucleotides not matched to a gene: 0. In DNA, the CDR3 is TGTGCCAGCAGTTACGCGGGAGGCGGGGAGCTGTTTTTT. This translates into CASSYAGGGELFF.

The genes are TRBV6-1 and TRBJ2-5; TRBD1 agrees at 8 bases. Germline CDR1 MNHNS, CDR2 SASEGT. CDR3 length: 13 amino acids. V lost 5 bases, J lost 5 bases, and 4 bases stayed unmatched. This CDR3 reads CASSRDRNETQYF. The CDR3 DNA follows: TGTGCCAGCAGTAGGGACAGGAACGAGACCCAGTACTTC.

The rearrangement links TRBV18 to TRBJ1-4, with a tentative D call TRBD1 (6 bases). Germline values: CDR1 KGHSH, CDR2 LQKENI. The CDR3 extends over 15 amino acids. Trimming left V 2 bases short and J 4 bases short, with 11 bases between. CDR3 sequence reads: CASSPRDTLNEKLFF. The CDR3 DNA sequence: TGTGCCAGCTCACCAAGGGACACCCTTAATGAAAAACTGTTTTTT.

The chain employs TRBV7-2 and TRBJ2-2, with TRBD2 matching over 7 bases. The CDR3 spans 14 residues. V lost 3 bases, J lost 8 bases, and 6 bases stayed unmatched. Germline V gene data show CDR1 as SGHTA and CDR2 as FQGNSA. In nucleotides, the CDR3 is TGTGCCAGCAGCTTGGGGCTAGCGGCAGGGGAGCTGTTTTTT. Translation: CASSLGLAAGELFF.

The chain carries TRBV6-1 and TRBJ2-7; 12 bases map to TRBD2. With V trimmed by 4 bases and J by 0 bases, 4 bases remained unmatched. Germline CDR1 MNHNS, CDR2 SASEGT. This CDR3 has 16 residues. The DNA for the CDR3 is TGTGCCAGCAGTGTGGGGACTAGCGGGCGCTCCTACGAGCAGTACTTC. Translating it yields CASSVGTSGRSYEQYF.